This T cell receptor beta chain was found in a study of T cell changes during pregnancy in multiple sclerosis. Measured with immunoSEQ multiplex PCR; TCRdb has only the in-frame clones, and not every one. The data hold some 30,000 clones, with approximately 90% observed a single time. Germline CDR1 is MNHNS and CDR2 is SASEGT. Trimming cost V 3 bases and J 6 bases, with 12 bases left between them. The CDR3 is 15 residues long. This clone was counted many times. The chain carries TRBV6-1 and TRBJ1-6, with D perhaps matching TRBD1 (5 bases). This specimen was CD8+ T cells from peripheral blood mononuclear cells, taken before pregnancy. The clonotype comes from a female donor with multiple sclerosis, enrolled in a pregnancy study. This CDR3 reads CASSDWTLINSPLHF. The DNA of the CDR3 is TGTGCCAGCAGTGATTGGACATTGATTAATTCACCCCTCCACTTT.